The next 18 T cell receptor beta chains were all read from a single sample in a study of blood T cell repertoires in COVID-19. Some clones are missing from TCRdb's copy, which holds only in-frame ones; the method was immunoSEQ multiplex PCR. Among around 150,000 clones listed, around 73% were seen once. The sample taken for sequencing was peripheral blood. Receptors were obtained from a man aged 55 to 70 who had recovered from COVID-19.

This clone was seen just once. The rearrangement joins TRBV6-5 to TRBJ1-2; tentatively, D is TRBD1 (5 bases). Trimming left V 7 bases short and J 0 bases short, with 12 bases between. Germline CDR1 reads MNHEY; CDR2 reads SVGAGI. The length of the CDR3 is 14 residues. The CDR3 sequence is CASIQGRTNYGYTF. CDR3 DNA sequence: TGTGCCAGCATCCAGGGTAGAACTAACTATGGCTACACCTTC.

This CDR3 reads CASSDLGPYEQYF. CDR3 sequence (DNA): TGTGCCAGCAGTGACCTTGGGCCCTACGAGCAGTACTTC. The V gene is TRBV6-2 or TRBV6-3, the J gene TRBJ2-7; D remains unclear. V was trimmed by 5 bases and J by 2 bases, leaving 10 bases between them. This CDR3 contains 13 residues. Germline CDR1 MNHEY, CDR2 SVGEGT.

The CDR3 is CASSPHAAGGTGGEQFF. In DNA, the CDR3 is TGTGCCAGCTCACCACACGCGGCGGGAGGGACGGGTGGTGAGCAGTTCTTC. The chain is built from TRBV18 and TRBJ2-1, with 9 nucleotides matching TRBD2. The germline V gene encodes CDR1 KGHSH and CDR2 LQKENI. The V segment lost 1 base and the J segment 9 bases; nucleotides outside the gene matches: 13. The CDR3 is 17 residues long. Full variable domain (missing parts from reference TRBV18 and TRBJ2-1): NAGVMQNPRHLVRRRGQEARLRCSPMKGHSHVYWYRQLPEEGLKFMVYLQKENIIDESGMPKERFSAEFPKEGPSILRIQQVVRGDSAAYFCASSPHAAGGTGGEQFFGPGTRLTVL.

This clone appeared a few times. The chain is built from TRBV5-1 and TRBJ2-4; no clear D. Between the trimmed V and J ends, which lost 0 bases and 6 bases, there was a span of 10 bases. Germline V gene data show CDR1 as SGHRS and CDR2 as YFSETQ. There are 14 residues in the CDR3. CDR3 sequence (DNA): TGCGCCAGCAGCTTGGGGCAGTTCCCAAACATTCAGTACTTC. Translation gives CASSLGQFPNIQYF. Combining the CDR3 with reference TRBV5-1 and TRBJ2-4 gives the whole variable domain KAGVTQTPRYLIKTRGQQVTLSCSPISGHRSVSWYQQTPGQGLQFLFEYFSETQRNKGNFPGRFSGRQFSNSRSEMNVSTLELGDSALYLCASSLGQFPNIQYFGAGTRLSVL.

V usage is TRBV25-1 and J usage is TRBJ1-4; TRBD1 agrees at 8 bases. This CDR3 region has 16 residues. Germline trimming cut 3 bases from V and 7 bases from J; bases unmatched to any gene: 10. The germline V gene has CDR1 MGHDK and CDR2 SYGVNS. Here the CDR3 DNA reads TGTGCCAGCAGTGATCGGACAGGGAGAACGGTTGAAAAACTGTTTTTT. Protein sequence: CASSDRTGRTVEKLFF.

J is TRBJ1-6 and V is TRBV25-1; 8 bases are shared with TRBD1. Germline lookup yields CDR1 MGHDK and CDR2 SYGVNS. The CDR3 contains 13 residues. After removal of 5 bases from V and 8 bases from J, the junction contained 2 bases not matched to a gene. The CDR3 DNA sequence: TGTGCCAGCAGTCTGGGACAGGATTCACCCCTCCACTTT. Translated, it gives CASSLGQDSPLHF.

V is TRBV5-1 and J is TRBJ2-7; 10 bases are shared with TRBD2. Trimming at V came to 3 bases and at J to 4 bases, leaving 13 bases not matched to a gene. This CDR3 contains 17 residues. Germline CDR1 and CDR2: SGHRS and YFSETQ. Here the CDR3 reads CASSWPRFSGGLYEQYF. In nucleotides, the CDR3 is TGCGCCAGCAGCTGGCCCCGTTTTAGCGGGGGGCTTTACGAGCAGTACTTC.

This clone was counted only a few times. The V call is TRBV28, the J call TRBJ2-7, with D possibly TRBD1 on 7 matching bases. V was pared by 5 bases and J by 6 bases, with 17 bases between. Germline lookup yields CDR1 MDHEN and CDR2 SYDVKM. The CDR3 covers 14 residues. DNA for the CDR3: TGTGCCAGCAGTCCGCGACAGGGTAGCGGCGAGCAGTACTTC. The encoded protein is CASSPRQGSGEQYF.

The chain recombines TRBV11-2 with TRBJ2-7, with TRBD1 as a possible D gene (6 bases). Trimming took off 3 bases at V and 6 bases at J, with 12 bases between the two ends. CDR1 and CDR2 from the germline V gene are SGHAT and FQNNGV. This CDR3 has 13 amino acids. In DNA form, the CDR3 reads TGTGCCAGCAGCTTGACAGGATTTGGCGAGCAGTACTTC. Its protein product is CASSLTGFGEQYF. The entire variable domain, with the rest obtained from reference TRBV11-2 and TRBJ2-7, is as follows: EAGVAQSPRYKIIEKRQSVAFWCNPISGHATLYWYQQILGQGPKLLIQFQNNGVVDDSQLPKDRFSAERLKGVDSTLKIQPAKLEDSAVYLCASSLTGFGEQYFGPGTRLTVT.

The chain carries TRBV7-9 and TRBJ1-4; the match to TRBD1 covers 8 bases. CDR3 size: 14 residues. Losses at the gene ends were 4 bases for V and 8 bases for J; bases not matched to a gene: 6. CDR1 is SEHNR and CDR2 is FQNEAQ in the germline V gene (reference sequence). The CDR3 region has the DNA TGTGCCAGCAGCTCGACCGACAGGGGAGAAAAACTGTTTTTT. This sequence encodes CASSSTDRGEKLFF.

This clone was observed a handful of times. The chain couples TRBV4-3 to TRBJ2-7, with D perhaps matching TRBD2 (6 bases). The V gene's germline CDR1 is LGHNA and CDR2 YSLEER. The ends were cut back, 0 bases at V and 3 bases at J, with 12 bases in the middle. The CDR3 length is 15 residues. The CDR3 loop is CASSQDGGDHYEQYF. CDR3 in DNA: TGCGCCAGCAGCCAAGATGGCGGGGACCACTACGAGCAGTACTTC.

A few counts support this clone. The genes are TRBV11-3 and TRBJ2-1, with TRBD1 as a possible D gene (6 bases). V shed 5 bases and J shed 4 bases, with 15 bases lying between them. Germline CDR1 is SGHNT and CDR2 is YENEEA. CDR3 length equals 15 residues. This CDR3 reads CASSPGAGDYNEQFF. CDR3 DNA: TGTGCCAGCAGCCCCGGGGCAGGGGATTACAATGAGCAGTTCTTC.

The V call is TRBV15, the J call TRBJ1-6; D remains unclear. V dropped 0 bases and J dropped 7 bases, with 10 bases sitting between them. From germline, CDR1 is LNHNV and CDR2 YYDKDF (reference sequence). The CDR3 is made up of 15 amino acids. Written as DNA, the CDR3 is TGTGCCACCAGCAGAGATGGAACGGGAAATTCACCCCTCCACTTT. As protein: CATSRDGTGNSPLHF.

The chain employs TRBV29-1 and TRBJ1-2; D is unresolved. Looked up from germline, CDR1 is SQVTM and CDR2 is ANQGSEA. Trimming took off 4 bases at V and 2 bases at J, with 11 bases between the two ends. This CDR3 spans 13 amino acids. The CDR3 DNA follows: TGCAGCGTTGCAGTGGCGGGAAACTATGGCTACACCTTC. It translates to CSVAVAGNYGYTF.

The gene calls are TRBV4-2 and TRBJ2-1, with 14 bases matching TRBD2. From germline, CDR1 is LGHNA and CDR2 YNFKEQ. CDR3 length: 16 amino acids. The V and J ends lost 4 bases and 6 bases, in that order; junction bases with no gene match: 5. The CDR3 nucleotides are TGTGCCAGCAGCCCCCCGGGACTAGCGGGGGTCAATGAGCAGTTCTTC. It encodes CASSPPGLAGVNEQFF.

The chain recombines TRBV10-2 with TRBJ2-5; TRBD2 agrees at 8 bases. CDR1 is WSHSY and CDR2 is SAAADI in the germline V gene. CDR3 length: 14 residues. The ends lost 10 bases at V and 5 bases at J; junction bases unmatched: 12. CDR3 DNA: TGCGCCATCACATCGGGGGGGAATGGGGAGACCCAGTACTTC. It is translated as CAITSGGNGETQYF.

The chain carries TRBV5-1 and TRBJ2-5, with 8 bases fitting TRBD1. CDR1 and CDR2 from the germline V gene are SGHRS and YFSETQ. J was trimmed by 5 bases and V by 1 base; bases with no gene match: 7. CDR3 length: 15 residues. CDR3 sequence (DNA): TGCGCCAGCAGCTTGTGGCAGGGGGCAATCGAGACCCAGTACTTC. It codes for CASSLWQGAIETQYF.

V is TRBV27 and J is TRBJ2-3; D may be TRBD2 (5 bases). CDR3 length: 15 residues. V gave up 6 bases and J gave up 2 bases, with 15 bases separating them. CDR1 MNHEY and CDR2 SMNVEV come from the germline V gene (reference sequence). The CDR3 reads CASRGWTPTTDTQYF. CDR3 DNA: TGTGCCAGCAGGGGGTGGACTCCCACCACAGATACGCAGTATTTT.